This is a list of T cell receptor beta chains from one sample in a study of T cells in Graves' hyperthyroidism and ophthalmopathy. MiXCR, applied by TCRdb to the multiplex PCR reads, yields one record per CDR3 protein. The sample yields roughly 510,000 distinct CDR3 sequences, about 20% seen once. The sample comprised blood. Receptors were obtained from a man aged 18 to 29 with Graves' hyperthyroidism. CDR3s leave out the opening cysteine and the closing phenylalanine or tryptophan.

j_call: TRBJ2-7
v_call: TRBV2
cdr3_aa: ASSRLPGDEQY

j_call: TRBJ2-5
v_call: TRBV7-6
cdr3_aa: ASSPQLPRAGETQY

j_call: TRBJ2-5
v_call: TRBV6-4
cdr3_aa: ASSELAGEQETQY

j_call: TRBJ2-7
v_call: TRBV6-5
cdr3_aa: ASRKMPSSYEQY

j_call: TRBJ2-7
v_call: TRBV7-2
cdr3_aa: ASSLASTGTGGYEQY

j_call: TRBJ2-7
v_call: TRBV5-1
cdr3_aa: ASSSLADRIYEQY

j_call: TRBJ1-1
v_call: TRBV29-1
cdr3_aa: SVQGQPNTEAF

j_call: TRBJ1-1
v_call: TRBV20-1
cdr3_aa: SARLGQGGAEAF

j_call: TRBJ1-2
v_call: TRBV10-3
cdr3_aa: AISSDRGFGYGYT

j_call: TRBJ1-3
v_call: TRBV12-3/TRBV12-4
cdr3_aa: ASSWDRGGNTIY

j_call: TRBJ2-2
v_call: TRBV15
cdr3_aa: AVSGGLNTGELF

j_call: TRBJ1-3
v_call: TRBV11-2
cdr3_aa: ASSLVLAPISGNTIY

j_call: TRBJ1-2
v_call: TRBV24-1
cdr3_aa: ATSEPTLNYGYT

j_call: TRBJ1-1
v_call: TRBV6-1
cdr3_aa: ASRAGTIDTEAF

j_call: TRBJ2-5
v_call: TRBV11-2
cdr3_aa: ASSLEGGTSGYQETQY

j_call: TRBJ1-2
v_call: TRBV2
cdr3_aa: ASRMTGINYGYT